Below are 27 T cell receptor beta chains sequenced from a single sample in a study of T-cell reconstitution after alpha-beta-depleted transplantation in children. This sample's TCRbeta library carried unique molecular identifier barcodes. A single record per CDR3 protein comes from TCRdb applying MiXCR to the PCR reads. The table has around 200,000 distinct CDR3 sequences, roughly 15% seen once. Material: PBMCs, mostly from graft donor cells, obtained 360 days after TCRalphabeta/CD19-depleted stem cell transplant. The receptors here all came from a male patient aged 2 to 9 who had a stem cell transplant for acute lymphoblastic leukemia, so the T cells may come from the graft donor.

This clonotype was seen a handful of times. The V and J genes are TRBV12-3 or TRBV12-4 and TRBJ1-3; D not resolved. Trimming took off 8 bases at V and 0 bases at J, with 11 bases between the two ends. The CDR3 is 14 amino acids. This CDR3 reads CASPLLDSGNTIYF. The CDR3, as DNA: TGTGCCAGCCCGCTCTTGGACTCTGGAAACACCATATATTTT.

DNA of the CDR3: TGTGCCAGCAGTAAACCGGGACTAAACCATTCACCCCTCCACTTT. It specifies CASSKPGLNHSPLHF. The V and J genes are TRBV6-2 or TRBV6-3 and TRBJ1-6, with D possibly being TRBD1 (5 bases). The V and J ends lost 5 bases and 8 bases respectively, with 16 bases between them. The germline gives CDR1 MNHEY, CDR2 SVGEGT. CDR3 length: 15 amino acids.

This clonotype was counted only a few times. The chain links TRBV2 to TRBJ2-1; D remains unclear. V lost 6 bases and J lost 0, with 12 bases in between. Looked up from germline, CDR1 is SNHLY and CDR2 is FYNNEI. The CDR3 covers 15 residues. The CDR3, as DNA: TGTGCCAGCAGGGTCGACGGAAGCTCCTACAATGAGCAGTTCTTC. This sequence encodes CASRVDGSSYNEQFF.

This clonotype was detected a few times. The J gene is TRBJ1-2, the V gene TRBV6-5; the D gene is possibly TRBD1 (6 bases). Germline-derived CDR1 and CDR2 are MNHEY and SVGAGI. With 0 bases removed from V and 3 bases from J, the gap between germline ends came to 8 bases. There are 14 residues in the CDR3. CDR3 DNA sequence: TGTGCCAGCAGTTACTCCAACAGGGACTATGGCTACACCTTC. Translated, it gives CASSYSNRDYGYTF.

This clonotype was seen only a few times. The genes are TRBV6-2 or TRBV6-3 and TRBJ2-2, with D uncertain. The length of the CDR3 is 11 residues. The V gene lost 5 bases and the J gene lost 6 bases, with 4 bases spanning the gap. Germline loops: CDR1 MNHEY, CDR2 SVGEGT. The CDR3 region has the DNA TGTGCCAGCAGTCAAGCCGGGGAGCTGTTTTTT. It is translated as CASSQAGELFF.

This clonotype was observed a handful of times. The genes are TRBV20-1 and TRBJ2-1; 12 nucleotides line up with TRBD2. V shed 5 bases, J shed 7 bases, and the junction held 9 bases outside the gene matches. CDR3 length equals 15 residues. From germline, CDR1 is DFQATT and CDR2 SNEGSKA (reference sequence). CDR3 sequence reads: CSAVLAGGLINEQFF. The DNA of the CDR3 is TGCAGTGCTGTCCTAGCGGGGGGGCTCATAAATGAGCAGTTCTTC.

This clonotype has a handful of counts. This chain joins TRBV28 and TRBJ2-3; no clear D gene. Looked up from germline, CDR1 is MDHEN and CDR2 is SYDVKM. Trimming left V 3 bases short and J 2 bases short, with 15 bases between. The CDR3 spans 16 residues. The CDR3 DNA reads TGTGCCAGCAGTTTGATGATCGCCAGTCCCACAGATACGCAGTATTTT. It yields the protein CASSLMIASPTDTQYF.

In its sample, this clonotype was seen many times. The CDR3 region is CASSRDSSNQPQHF. CDR3 DNA sequence: TGTGCCAGCAGCCGCGACAGTAGCAATCAGCCCCAGCATTTT. The chain joins TRBV7-9 to TRBJ1-5, with TRBD1 as a possible D gene (5 bases). Germline-derived CDR1 and CDR2 are SEHNR and FQNEAQ (reference sequence). V was shortened by 5 bases and J by 0 bases, with 8 bases between the two germline ends. The CDR3 loop spans 14 amino acids.

The chain is built from TRBV20-1 and TRBJ2-1, with D possibly matching TRBD2 (5 bases). With 3 bases removed from V and 2 bases from J, the gap between germline ends came to 8 bases. CDR1 is DFQATT and CDR2 is SNEGSKA in the germline V gene (reference sequence). The CDR3 totals 13 residues. CDR3 DNA: TGCAGTGCTAGGGACTGGCCCTACAATGAGCAGTTCTTC. It codes for CSARDWPYNEQFF.

In this sample, this clonotype turned up many times. The chain couples TRBV15 to TRBJ2-1; 8 positions match TRBD1. This CDR3 comprises 19 residues. Germline V gene sequence: CDR1 LNHNV, CDR2 YYDKDF (reference sequence). The J segment lost 8 bases and the V segment lost 0 bases, leaving 18 bases of the junction unmatched. The CDR3 region has the DNA TGTGCCACCAGCAGAGATCTGATAGTTCTGACAGGGGATCAGCATGAGCAGTTCTTC. It translates to CATSRDLIVLTGDQHEQFF.

The chain recombines TRBV11-2 with TRBJ2-1; no reliable D call. V gave up 4 bases and J gave up 11 bases, with 21 bases separating them. The length of the CDR3 is 15 residues. Germline CDR1 reads SGHAT; CDR2 reads FQNNGV. The DNA of the CDR3 is TGTGCCAGCAGCTCCCTCCCGGTCGGACCAATAAAGCAGTTCTTC. Its protein product is CASSSLPVGPIKQFF.

This clonotype was counted between two and nine times. This chain links TRBV10-3 with TRBJ1-2, with D possibly being TRBD1 (5 bases). The V end lost 4 bases, the J end lost 8 bases, and 8 bases lay between the germline ends. The CDR3 runs to 11 residues. The germline CDR1 and CDR2 sequences are ENHRY and SYGVKD. For the CDR3, the DNA is TGTGCCATCAGTGGGGACTTCGGCTACACCTTC. Translating gives CAISGDFGYTF.

Notes on this clonotype: A much larger clone lies a single base off, so this may be a read error. V gene TRBV20-1 combines with J gene TRBJ1-3; unclear D gene. The CDR3 sequence is 12 residues long. CDR1 and CDR2 from the germline V gene are DFQATT and SNEGSKA (reference sequence). CDR3 amino acids: CIVGTSGNTIYF. The CDR3 DNA reads as TGCATTGTGGGCACCTCTGGAAACACCATATATTTT.

This clonotype was detected many times. This chain joins TRBV7-2 and TRBJ2-2; 7 positions match TRBD1. V shed 0 bases and J 0 bases; nucleotides not matched to a gene: 10. Germline-derived CDR1 and CDR2 are SGHTA and FQGNSA. CDR3 size: 19 residues. The CDR3 coding sequence is TGTGCCAGCAGCTTAGCTGGGGGACAGTCTTTCGCGAACACCGGGGAGCTGTTTTTT. This encodes CASSLAGGQSFANTGELFF.

This clonotype was picked up many times. The rearrangement uses TRBV6-5 and TRBJ2-5; a possible D gene is TRBD2 (6 bases). Germline CDR1 reads MNHEY; CDR2 reads SVGAGI. The CDR3 has 12 amino acids. The V end was cut by 8 bases, the J end by 7 bases, with 14 bases between. The CDR3 region is CASGGLGGTQYF. The CDR3, as DNA: TGTGCCAGCGGGGGATTGGGGGGGACCCAGTACTTC.

The rearrangement uses TRBV10-2 and TRBJ2-5, with 12 nucleotides matching TRBD1. Unmatched junction bases numbered 3, after V lost 6 bases and J lost 4 bases. The germline CDR1 and CDR2 sequences are WSHSY and SAAADI. This CDR3 is 14 amino acids long. The CDR3 nucleotides are TGCGCCAGCAGGGGACAGGGGGCCCGAGAGACCCAGTACTTC. It encodes CASRGQGARETQYF.

This sequence joins TRBV6-5 and TRBJ2-7, with TRBD2 matching 12 bases. The V gene end was trimmed by 2 bases and the J gene end by 3 bases; junction bases not matched to a gene: 5. The germline CDR1 and CDR2 sequences are MNHEY and SVGAGI. CDR3 length equals 16 residues. The CDR3 nucleotides read TGTGCCAGCAGTTACGGCCGGACTAGCGGGAACTACGAGCAGTACTTC. This gives the protein CASSYGRTSGNYEQYF.

V and J are TRBV12-3 or TRBV12-4 and TRBJ1-1; D call uncertain. V was trimmed by 7 bases and J by 0 bases, leaving 12 bases between them. The CDR3 consists of 14 residues. The CDR3 coding sequence is TGTGCCAGCACCACGACACGACTGAACACTGAAGCTTTCTTT. Its translation: CASTTTRLNTEAFF.

This clonotype was seen a handful of times. This chain joins TRBV5-5 and TRBJ2-1; possible D gene TRBD2, 6 bases. CDR3 length: 16 amino acids. The V end lost 0 bases, the J end lost 4 bases, and 14 bases lay between the germline ends. Per germline, CDR1 SGHKS and CDR2 YYEKEE (reference sequence). DNA of the CDR3: TGTGCCAGCAGCTTGGCTTGGGACTCCATTTACAATGAGCAGTTCTTC. The encoded protein is CASSLAWDSIYNEQFF.

In its sample, this clonotype was seen many times. The chain links TRBV7-6 to TRBJ2-1, with D hard to call. CDR1 and CDR2 (germline): SGHVS, FNYEAQ. The CDR3 extends over 13 amino acids. The ends were cut back, 2 bases at V and 0 bases at J, with 2 bases in the middle. The DNA for the CDR3 is TGTGCCAGCAGCTTACCCTCCTACAATGAGCAGTTCTTC. This encodes CASSLPSYNEQFF. Combining the CDR3 with reference TRBV7-6 and TRBJ2-1 gives the whole variable domain GAGVSQSPRYKVTKRGQDVALRCDPISGHVSLYWYRQALGQGPEFLTYFNYEAQQDKSGLPNDRFSAERPEGSISTLTIQRTEQRDSAMYRCASSLPSYNEQFFGPGTRLTVL.

The chain recombines TRBV15 with TRBJ2-1; 10 bases are shared with TRBD2. The V gene's germline CDR1 is LNHNV and CDR2 YYDKDF (reference sequence). After removal of 9 bases from V and 7 bases from J, the junction contained 9 bases not matched to a gene. The CDR3 is 14 residues long. CDR3 sequence reads: CATIPASGGNEQFF. The CDR3 nucleotides are TGTGCCACAATCCCAGCTAGCGGGGGTAATGAGCAGTTCTTC.

This clonotype has just one count. Its ends do not fully match the called genes, so a read error is possible. The V call is TRBV25-1, the J call TRBJ1-5; tentatively, D is TRBD1 (6 bases). Germline loops: CDR1 MGHDK, CDR2 SYGVNS. The CDR3 runs to 15 residues. This chain's CDR3 is CASSPTGSGNKPQHF. CDR3 DNA: TGTGCCAGCAGTCCCACAGGGTCCGGCAATAAGCCCCAGCATTTT.

This rearrangement joins TRBV20-1 to TRBJ1-1, with unresolved D. The CDR3 loop spans 13 amino acids. Germline CDR1 DFQATT, CDR2 SNEGSKA (reference sequence). Trimming left V 0 bases short and J 5 bases short, with 10 bases between. CDR3 amino acids: CSARDRVETEAFF. The CDR3 nucleotides are TGCAGTGCTAGAGATCGTGTGGAGACTGAAGCTTTCTTT.

The chain carries TRBV4-3 and TRBJ2-3; the D gene is possibly TRBD2 (6 bases). This CDR3 has 20 residues. Between the trimmed V and J ends, which lost 0 bases and 0 bases, there was a span of 22 bases. Germline V gives CDR1 LGHNA, CDR2 YSLEER. CDR3 nucleotide sequence: TGCGCCAGCAGCCAAGATAACGTTGTTGGGATCGGGGGTAGCACAGATACGCAGTATTTT. It codes for CASSQDNVVGIGGSTDTQYF.

This clonotype was detected a few times. This chain joins TRBV15 and TRBJ2-1; unclear D gene. With 0 bases removed from V and 3 bases from J, the gap between germline ends came to 9 bases. The CDR3 length is 15 residues. Germline loops: CDR1 LNHNV, CDR2 YYDKDF (reference sequence). The CDR3 is CATSREGPGYNEQFF. CDR3 nucleotides: TGTGCCACCAGCAGAGAGGGCCCGGGCTACAATGAGCAGTTCTTC. Based on the CDR3 plus reference TRBV15 and TRBJ2-1, the full variable domain is DAMVIQNPRYQVTQFGKPVTLSCSQTLNHNVMYWYQQKSSQAPKLLFHYYDKDFNNEADTPDNFQSRRPNTSFCFLDIRSPGLGDTAMYLCATSREGPGYNEQFFGPGTRLTVL.

This clonotype appeared a single time. The chain uses TRBV9 and TRBJ2-5; no definite D call. Looked up from germline, CDR1 is SGDLS and CDR2 is YYNGEE. The ends were cut back, 0 bases at V and 4 bases at J, with 10 bases in the middle. The CDR3 loop spans 14 amino acids. The CDR3 DNA reads as TGTGCCAGCAGCGTAGGGGTAAAAGCAGAGACCCAGTACTTC. Translating it yields CASSVGVKAETQYF.

V is TRBV15 and J is TRBJ2-5; 11 bases align to TRBD1. Trimming cost V 3 bases and J 5 bases; bases outside gene matches: 5. CDR3 length: 15 amino acids. CDR1 is LNHNV and CDR2 is YYDKDF in the germline V gene (reference sequence). The CDR3 region has the DNA TGTGCCACCAGCAGCGGACAGGGGGCTCAGGAGACCCAGTACTTC. Protein sequence: CATSSGQGAQETQYF.